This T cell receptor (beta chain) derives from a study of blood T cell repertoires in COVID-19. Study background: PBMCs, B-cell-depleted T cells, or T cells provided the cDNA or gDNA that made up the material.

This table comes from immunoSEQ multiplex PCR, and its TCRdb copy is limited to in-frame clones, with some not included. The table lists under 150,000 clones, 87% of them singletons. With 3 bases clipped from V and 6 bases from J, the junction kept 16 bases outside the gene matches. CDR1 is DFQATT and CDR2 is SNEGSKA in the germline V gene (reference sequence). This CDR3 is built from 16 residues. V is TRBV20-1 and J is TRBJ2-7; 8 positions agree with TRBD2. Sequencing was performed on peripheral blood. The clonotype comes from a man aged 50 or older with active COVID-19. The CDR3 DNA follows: TGCAGTGCTAGTCCCTTGGGAGGCGGGGGGTCTCGCGAGCAGTACTTC. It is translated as CSASPLGGGGSREQYF.